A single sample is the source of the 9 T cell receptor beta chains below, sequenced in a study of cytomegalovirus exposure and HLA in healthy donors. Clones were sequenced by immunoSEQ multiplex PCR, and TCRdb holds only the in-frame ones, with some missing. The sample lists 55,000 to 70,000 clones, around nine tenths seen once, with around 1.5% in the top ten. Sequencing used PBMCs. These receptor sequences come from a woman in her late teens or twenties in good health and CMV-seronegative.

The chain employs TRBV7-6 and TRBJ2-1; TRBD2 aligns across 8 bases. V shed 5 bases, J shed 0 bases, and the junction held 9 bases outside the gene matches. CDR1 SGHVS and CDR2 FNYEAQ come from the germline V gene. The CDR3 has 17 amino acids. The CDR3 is CASSMRHGTSSYNEQFF. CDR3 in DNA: TGTGCCAGCAGCATGAGACATGGGACTAGCTCCTACAATGAGCAGTTCTTC.

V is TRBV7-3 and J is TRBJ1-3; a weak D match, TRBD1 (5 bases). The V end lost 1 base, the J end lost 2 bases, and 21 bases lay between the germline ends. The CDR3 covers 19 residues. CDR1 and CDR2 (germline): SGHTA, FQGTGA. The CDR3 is CASSLNGGWVYQAGNTIYF. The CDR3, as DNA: TGTGCCAGCAGCTTAAATGGGGGGTGGGTATACCAGGCTGGAAACACCATATATTTT.

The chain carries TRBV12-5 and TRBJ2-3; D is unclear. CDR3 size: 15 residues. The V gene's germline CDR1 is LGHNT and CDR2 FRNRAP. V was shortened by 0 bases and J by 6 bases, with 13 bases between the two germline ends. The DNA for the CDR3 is TGTGCTAGTGGTTTGGTACGCACCATCGGGGATACGCAGTATTTT. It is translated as CASGLVRTIGDTQYF.

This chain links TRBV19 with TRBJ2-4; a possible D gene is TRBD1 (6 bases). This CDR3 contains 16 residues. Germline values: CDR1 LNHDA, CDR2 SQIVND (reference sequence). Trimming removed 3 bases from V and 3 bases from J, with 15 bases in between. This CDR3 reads CASSISAGAIKNIQYF. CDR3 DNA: TGTGCCAGTAGTATTTCCGCAGGGGCAATCAAAAACATTCAGTACTTC.

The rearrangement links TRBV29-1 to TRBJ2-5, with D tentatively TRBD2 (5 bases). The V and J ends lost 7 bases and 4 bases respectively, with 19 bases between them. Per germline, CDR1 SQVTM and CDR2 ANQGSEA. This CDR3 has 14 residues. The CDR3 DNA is TGCAGCGCCGCGGCGTCAGAGGGTGGAGAGACCCAGTACTTC. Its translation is CSAAASEGGETQYF. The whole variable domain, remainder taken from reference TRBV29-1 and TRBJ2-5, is SAVISQKPSRDICQRGTSLTIQCQVDSQVTMMFWYRQQPGQSLTLIATANQGSEATYESGFVIDKFPISRPNLTFSTLTVSNMSPEDSSIYLCSAAASEGGETQYFGPGTRLLVL.

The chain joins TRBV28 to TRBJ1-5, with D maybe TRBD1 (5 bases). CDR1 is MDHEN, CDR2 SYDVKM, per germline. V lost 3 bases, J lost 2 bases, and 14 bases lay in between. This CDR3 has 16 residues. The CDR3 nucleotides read TGTGCCAGCAGTTTTCGGACAAGATCGGGCAATCAGCCCCAGCATTTT. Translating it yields CASSFRTRSGNQPQHF.

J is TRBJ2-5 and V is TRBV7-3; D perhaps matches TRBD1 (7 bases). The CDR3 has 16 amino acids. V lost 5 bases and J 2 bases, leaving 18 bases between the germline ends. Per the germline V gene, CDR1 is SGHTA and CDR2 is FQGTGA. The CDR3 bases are TGTGCCAGCAGCCGAATCGGAGGGGGCGGTCAAGAGACCCAGTACTTC. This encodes CASSRIGGGGQETQYF.

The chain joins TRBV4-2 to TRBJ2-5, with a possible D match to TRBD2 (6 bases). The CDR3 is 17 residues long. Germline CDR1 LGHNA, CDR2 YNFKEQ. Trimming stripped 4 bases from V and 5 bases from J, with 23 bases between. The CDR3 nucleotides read TGTGCCAGCAGCCCAACTCGGAGGGAGGAAGGGAGGGAGACCCAGTACTTC. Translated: CASSPTRREEGRETQYF.

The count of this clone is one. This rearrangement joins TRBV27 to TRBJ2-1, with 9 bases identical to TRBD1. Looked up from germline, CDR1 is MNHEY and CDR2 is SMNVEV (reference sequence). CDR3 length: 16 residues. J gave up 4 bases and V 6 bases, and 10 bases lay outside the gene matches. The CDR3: CASSLRGTGSYNEQFF. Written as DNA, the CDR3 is TGTGCCAGCAGCCTTCGTGGGACAGGGTCATACAATGAGCAGTTCTTC.